This T cell receptor beta chain was identified in a study of cytomegalovirus exposure and HLA in healthy donors. PCR was performed using 60 Vbeta and 13 Jbeta primers. TCRdb's copy holds only in-frame clones and misses some; the assay was immunoSEQ multiplex PCR. The sample holds over 150,000 clones, approximately 78% seen once. Specimen: PBMCs. This receptor was obtained from a woman aged 45-65 years in good health and CMV-seropositive.

DNA of the CDR3: TGCGCCAGCAGCCAAGTAAGCGGGGCGTCCTACGAGCAGTACTTC. Its translation is CASSQVSGASYEQYF. The genes are TRBV4-1 and TRBJ2-7; 7 positions agree with TRBD2. The CDR3 is 15 amino acids. V dropped 1 base and J dropped 1; count of bases not matched to a gene: 4. Germline loops: CDR1 MGHRA, CDR2 YSYEKL.